A single sample gave rise to the 27 T cell receptor beta chains below, sequenced in a study of shared clonotypes between healthy human individuals. Here immunoSEQ multiplex PCR was the method, and the copy in TCRdb shows in-frame clones only, minus some. The sample lists a few million clones; roughly nine tenths were seen once. Sequencing input: naive CD4+ T cells sorted from blood. The subset was: CD45RA+ positively selected. These receptors were collected from a man aged 18 to 29 in good health.

This chain uses TRBV5-5 with TRBJ1-5, with D unresolved. Trimming cost V 3 bases and J 5 bases, with 12 bases left between them. In germline, CDR1 is SGHKS, CDR2 YYEKEE (reference sequence). CDR3 length: 14 amino acids. CDR3 nucleotides: TGTGCCAGCAGCTATGGACTAAACCATCAGCCCCAGCATTTT. Translating gives CASSYGLNHQPQHF.

This rearrangement joins TRBV2 to TRBJ1-4, with no clear D. Germline loops: CDR1 SNHLY, CDR2 FYNNEI. V lost 7 bases and J 2 bases, leaving 14 bases between the germline ends. This CDR3 spans 15 amino acids. The DNA of the CDR3 is TGTGCCAGCAATCTGAACCACGGGACTAATGAAAAACTGTTTTTT. Its protein product is CASNLNHGTNEKLFF.

J is TRBJ2-5 and V is TRBV5-1; no definite D call. CDR1 is SGHRS, CDR2 YFSETQ, per germline. Trimming shortened V by 0 bases and J by 1 base, and 10 bases separated the two germline ends. This CDR3 has 15 residues. DNA for the CDR3: TGCGCCAGCAGCTTGGTAGGTTCTGGCCAAGAGACCCAGTACTTC. This gives the protein CASSLVGSGQETQYF.

The chain employs TRBV7-2 and TRBJ1-6; the D gene is possibly TRBD1 (6 bases). Looked up from germline, CDR1 is SGHTA and CDR2 is FQGNSA. Trimming cost V 5 bases and J 7 bases, with 24 bases left between them. There are 18 residues in the CDR3. CDR3 sequence reads: CASSRDHRGGWGNSPLHF. CDR3 bases: TGTGCCAGCAGCCGAGACCACCGAGGGGGTTGGGGCAATTCACCCCTCCACTTT. Supplemented by reference TRBV7-2 and TRBJ1-6, the full variable domain reads GAGVSQSPSNKVTEKGKDVELRCDPISGHTALYWYRQSLGQGLEFLIYFQGNSAPDKSGLPSDRFSAERTGGSVSTLTIQRTQQEDSAVYLCASSRDHRGGWGNSPLHFGNGTRLTVT.

V usage is TRBV7-2 and J usage is TRBJ2-1; D not certain. The germline V gene encodes CDR1 SGHTA and CDR2 FQGNSA. The CDR3 covers 11 residues. The ends were cut back, 3 bases at V and 9 bases at J, with 6 bases in the middle. For the CDR3, the DNA is TGTGCCAGCAGCTTTATGGGTGAGCAGTTCTTC. Translated, it gives CASSFMGEQFF.

The chain employs TRBV19 and TRBJ2-1, with D possibly matching TRBD1 (5 bases). V was clipped by 6 bases and J by 4 bases, with 16 bases between them. Germline loops: CDR1 LNHDA, CDR2 SQIVND (reference sequence). The CDR3 totals 15 residues. CDR3 in amino acids: CASSPDRFGYNEQFF. The CDR3 coding sequence is TGTGCCAGTAGCCCTGACAGATTCGGATACAATGAGCAGTTCTTC.

The gene calls are TRBV20-1 and TRBJ2-7, with no clear D. Germline CDR1 reads DFQATT; CDR2 reads SNEGSKA (reference sequence). The CDR3 runs 9 residues. The CDR3 region is CSKKYEQYF. As DNA, the CDR3 is TGCAGCAAGAAATACGAGCAGTACTTC.

Points on this clone: At one boundary the junction diverges from the germline segment, which might be a read error. V usage is TRBV7-7 and J usage is TRBJ2-2; the D gene is possibly TRBD2 (5 bases). Germline-derived CDR1 and CDR2 are SSHAT and FNYEAQ (reference sequence). The CDR3 runs 14 residues. CDR3 sequence: CASSVGGITGELFF. The CDR3 DNA sequence: TGTGCTAGCAGCGTCGGAGGAATCACCGGGGAGCTGTTTTTT.

In its sample, this clone was seen once. The chain carries TRBV7-8 and TRBJ2-1; possibly TRBD1 for D (6 bases). The CDR3 has 18 amino acids. Trimming shortened V by 5 bases and J by 6 bases, and 26 bases separated the two germline ends. Germline values: CDR1 SGHVS, CDR2 FQNEAQ. CDR3 sequence: CASSPKAGVAPWGNEQFF. CDR3 bases: TGTGCCAGCAGCCCTAAGGCAGGGGTGGCACCCTGGGGCAATGAGCAGTTCTTC.

This chain connects TRBV7-6 to TRBJ2-3; 9 bases align to TRBD2. This CDR3 has 19 amino acids. Germline CDR1 reads SGHVS; CDR2 reads FNYEAQ. The trim removed 2 bases at V and 2 bases at J, leaving 14 bases unmatched. The CDR3 nucleotides read TGTGCCAGCAGCTTATTTCCCAGCGGGGGGACCTATTCCACAGATACGCAGTATTTT. This encodes CASSLFPSGGTYSTDTQYF.

This CDR3 reads CASSYGHLGNTEAFF. The CDR3 region has the DNA TGTGCCAGCAGTTACGGACACCTTGGGAACACTGAAGCTTTCTTT. The chain carries TRBV6-6 and TRBJ1-1, with a possible D match to TRBD1 (5 bases). Trimming cost V 2 bases and J 1 base, with 11 bases left between them. CDR1 is MNHNY and CDR2 is SVGAGI in the germline V gene (reference sequence). This CDR3 has 15 amino acids.

This chain links TRBV7-9 with TRBJ2-3, with TRBD2 matching over 10 bases. With V trimmed by 5 bases and J by 3 bases, 8 bases remained unmatched. Germline-derived CDR1 and CDR2 are SEHNR and FQNEAQ (reference sequence). This CDR3 spans 16 amino acids. CDR3 in DNA: TGTGCCAGCAGCATCAGCGGGAGGGAAGGGACAGATACGCAGTATTTT. This encodes CASSISGREGTDTQYF.

This chain links TRBV11-2 with TRBJ2-1; a possible D gene is TRBD1 (6 bases). Deletions cut 2 bases from V and 0 bases from J, with 11 bases between. Germline lookup yields CDR1 SGHAT and CDR2 FQNNGV. The CDR3 spans 16 residues. In DNA, the CDR3 is TGTGCCAGCAGCTTAAGGGACACTAGCTCCTACAATGAGCAGTTCTTC. It specifies CASSLRDTSSYNEQFF.

CDR3 sequence (DNA): TGTGCCTGGAGTAGTGCACGAAAACTGTTTTTT. Its translation is CAWSSARKLFF. The rearrangement joins TRBV30 to TRBJ1-4; D uncertain. V lost 2 bases to trimming and J lost 10 bases, with 8 bases between them. The CDR3 runs to 11 residues. Germline V gene data show CDR1 as GTSNPN and CDR2 as SVGIG (reference sequence).

The chain employs TRBV5-4 and TRBJ2-5; D is possibly TRBD2 (6 bases). This CDR3 is built from 13 residues. CDR1 and CDR2 from the germline V gene are SGHNT and YYREEE (reference sequence). V was clipped by 4 bases and J by 3 bases, with 10 bases between them. In DNA, the CDR3 is TGTGCCAGCAGCCGGGACTCAAAAGAGACCCAGTACTTC. This codes for CASSRDSKETQYF.

The gene calls are TRBV27 and TRBJ1-6; a possible D gene is TRBD1 (5 bases). V lost 2 bases and J lost 9, with 14 bases in between. Germline V lookup: CDR1 MNHEY, CDR2 SMNVEV (reference sequence). This CDR3 region has 15 residues. This CDR3 reads CASSLGVRVISPLHF. CDR3 DNA: TGTGCCAGCAGTTTAGGGGTCAGGGTGATTTCACCCCTCCACTTT.

Regarding this clone: The identical CDR3 is also encoded by other nucleotide sequences in the sample. The V call is TRBV5-1, the J call TRBJ2-3; D perhaps matches TRBD1 (6 bases). The length of the CDR3 is 15 residues. Trimming took 0 bases from V and 1 from J, leaving 9 bases between them. Germline CDR1 reads SGHRS; CDR2 reads YFSETQ. CDR3 nucleotide sequence: TGCGCCAGCAGCTTGGGAGGACAGCGCACAGATACGCAGTATTTT. Translated, it gives CASSLGGQRTDTQYF. The variable domain in full, with the rest retrieved from reference TRBV5-1 and TRBJ2-3, is KAGVTQTPRYLIKTRGQQVTLSCSPISGHRSVSWYQQTPGQGLQFLFEYFSETQRNKGNFPGRFSGRQFSNSRSEMNVSTLELGDSALYLCASSLGGQRTDTQYFGPGTRLTVL.

This chain uses TRBV19 with TRBJ2-1, with 8 bases matching TRBD2. The J segment lost 2 bases and the V segment lost 4 bases, leaving 4 bases of the junction unmatched. The germline V gene encodes CDR1 LNHDA and CDR2 SQIVND (reference sequence). This CDR3 has 15 residues. CDR3 in amino acids: CASSTEGLAYNEQFF. The CDR3 DNA sequence: TGTGCCAGTAGTACAGAGGGACTAGCCTACAATGAGCAGTTCTTC.

This chain uses TRBV12-5 with TRBJ1-1; tentative D call: TRBD1 (5 bases). Trimming pared 7 bases from V and 1 base from J, leaving 10 bases between. Germline V gives CDR1 LGHNT, CDR2 FRNRAP. The CDR3 has 13 residues. This CDR3 reads CASAQRGNTEAFF. CDR3 nucleotide sequence: TGTGCTAGTGCCCAGAGGGGGAACACTGAAGCTTTCTTT. Looking up the rest from reference TRBV12-5 and TRBJ1-1 gives the full variable domain: DARVTQTPRHKVTEMGQEVTMRCQPILGHNTVFWYRQTMMQGLELLAYFRNRAPLDDSGMPKDRFSAEMPDATLATLKIQPSEPRDSAVYFCASAQRGNTEAFFGQGTRLTVV.

The rearrangement links TRBV11-2 to TRBJ2-3; possible D gene TRBD2, 6 bases. The ends were cut back, 8 bases at V and 2 bases at J, with 11 bases in the middle. The CDR3 is 13 residues long. The germline V gene has CDR1 SGHAT and CDR2 FQNNGV. In DNA, the CDR3 is TGTGCCAGCTTTGCGGGGAACACAGATACGCAGTATTTT. Its translation is CASFAGNTDTQYF.

This clone was detected only once. The rearrangement joins TRBV7-2 to TRBJ1-2, with D unclear. Per the germline V gene, CDR1 is SGHTA and CDR2 is FQGNSA. This CDR3 is built from 13 residues. V lost 3 bases to trimming and J lost 5 bases, with 10 bases between them. CDR3 nucleotides: TGTGCCAGCAGCTTGGGCAGCGGGTATGGCTACACCTTC. Translated: CASSLGSGYGYTF.

The V call is TRBV28, the J call TRBJ2-1; D is unresolved. The V gene's germline CDR1 is MDHEN and CDR2 SYDVKM. The CDR3 contains 12 residues. Trimming cost V 4 bases and J 0 bases, with 1 base left between them. CDR3 in amino acids: CASSYSYNEQFF. The CDR3 DNA follows: TGTGCCAGCAGTTACTCCTACAATGAGCAGTTCTTC.

This sequence joins TRBV19 and TRBJ2-5; TRBD2 agrees at 8 bases. The junction had 10 bases not matched to a gene; V was cut back by 6 bases and J by 1 base. The CDR3 extends over 16 amino acids. Germline V gene data show CDR1 as LNHDA and CDR2 as SQIVND (reference sequence). In DNA form, the CDR3 reads TGTGCCAGTAGGAGGGTAAGCGGGAGACCCCAAGAGACCCAGTACTTC. This codes for CASRRVSGRPQETQYF.

This chain uses TRBV7-2 with TRBJ2-7, with 15 bases aligning to TRBD2. Unmatched junction bases numbered 4, after V lost 9 bases and J lost 7 bases. The CDR3 contains 13 residues. CDR1 and CDR2 from the germline V gene are SGHTA and FQGNSA. CDR3 sequence reads: CASTGLAGGEQYF. Written as DNA, the CDR3 is TGTGCCAGTACGGGACTAGCGGGAGGTGAGCAGTACTTC.

With regard to this clone: The same CDR3 arises from other DNA sequences in this sample as well. The chain links TRBV6-5 to TRBJ1-2; a possible D gene is TRBD1 (6 bases). The CDR3 runs to 14 residues. Germline V gene sequence: CDR1 MNHEY, CDR2 SVGAGI. V lost 2 bases, J lost 6 bases, and 13 bases lay in between. Here the CDR3 reads CASSYLQGGDGYTF. For the CDR3, the DNA is TGTGCCAGCAGTTACCTACAGGGAGGGGATGGCTACACCTTC.

The rearrangement joins TRBV6-1 to TRBJ1-4; D gene ambiguous. The CDR3 has 12 amino acids. V lost 6 bases, J lost 8 bases, and 10 bases lay in between. Germline V gene sequence: CDR1 MNHNS, CDR2 SASEGT. The CDR3: CASRTGREKLFF. The CDR3, as DNA: TGTGCCAGCAGGACCGGTCGGGAAAAACTGTTTTTT.

This clone was seen a few times. This chain links TRBV10-3 with TRBJ1-1; the match to TRBD1 covers 9 bases. The J segment lost 0 bases and the V segment lost 6 bases, leaving 5 bases of the junction unmatched. CDR1 ENHRY and CDR2 SYGVKD come from the germline V gene. CDR3 length equals 15 residues. The CDR3 reads CAISPGQGMNTEAFF. CDR3 DNA sequence: TGTGCCATCAGCCCCGGACAGGGGATGAACACTGAAGCTTTCTTT.